The T cell receptor beta chain under discussion was sequenced for a study of T-cell reconstitution after alpha-beta-depleted transplantation in children. Preparation of the TCRbeta library used unique molecular identifiers. MiXCR, run by TCRdb on the PCR reads, gives a single entry per CDR3 protein. Altogether 550,000 to 800,000 distinct CDR3 sequences are present, around 13% being singletons, with the ten largest covering about 0.79%. V was trimmed by 5 bases and J by 6 bases, leaving 14 bases between them. Germline V CDR1 and CDR2: SGHRS, YFSETQ. The CDR3 extends over 14 amino acids. This clonotype showed up many times. Its antigen is as yet unknown. Study conclusions and caveats: Surviving recipient T cells and thymic progenitors underlay high day-60 TCRbeta diversity in some patients. A year had passed since transplant, and T-cell counts and diversity by then came mostly from newly produced T cells.

The clonotype was recovered from a girl aged 2 to 10 with congenital amegakaryocytic thrombocytopenia, due to receive a stem cell transplant. The rearrangement uses TRBV5-1 and TRBJ2-2; D might be TRBD1 (5 bases). Material: PBMCs, obtained before TCRalphabeta/CD19-depleted stem cell transplant. The CDR3 region has the DNA TGCGCCAGCAGAATCCAGGGATCATCCGGGGAGCTGTTTTTT. This translates into CASRIQGSSGELFF. Filled out from reference TRBV5-1 and TRBJ2-2, the complete variable domain reads KAGVTQTPRYLIKTRGQQVTLSCSPISGHRSVSWYQQTPGQGLQFLFEYFSETQRNKGNFPGRFSGRQFSNSRSEMNVSTLELGDSALYLCASRIQGSSGELFFGEGSRLTVL.